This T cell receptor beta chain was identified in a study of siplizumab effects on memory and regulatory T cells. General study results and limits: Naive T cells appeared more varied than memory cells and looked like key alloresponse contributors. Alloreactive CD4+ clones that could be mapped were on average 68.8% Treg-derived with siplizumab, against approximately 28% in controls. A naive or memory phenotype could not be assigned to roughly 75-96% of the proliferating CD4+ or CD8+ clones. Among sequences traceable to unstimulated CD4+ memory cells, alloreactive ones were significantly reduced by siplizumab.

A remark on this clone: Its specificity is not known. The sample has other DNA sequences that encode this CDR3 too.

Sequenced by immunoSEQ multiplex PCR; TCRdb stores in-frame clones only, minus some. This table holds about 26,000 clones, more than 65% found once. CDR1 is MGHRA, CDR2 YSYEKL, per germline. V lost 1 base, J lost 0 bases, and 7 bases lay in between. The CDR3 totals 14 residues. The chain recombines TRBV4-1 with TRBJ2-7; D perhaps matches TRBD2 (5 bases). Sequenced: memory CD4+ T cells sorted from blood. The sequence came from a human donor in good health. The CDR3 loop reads CASSQGLFSYEQYF. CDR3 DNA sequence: TGCGCCAGCAGCCAAGGACTATTCTCCTACGAGCAGTACTTC.